This T cell receptor beta chain originates from a study of blood T cells in healthy people across ages (dated by TCRdb to between 2014 and 2016). Looking at the study overall: Template switching captured roughly one uniquely barcoded TCR beta cDNA molecule per two T cells in model experiments. The study analyzed two additional independent replicas of 1 million unique cDNA reads from the same blood draw for two donors, one aged 18 to 30 and one aged 80 or older. Donors of different ages were randomly distributed across sequencing lanes to avoid experimental bias. Four age groups were formed from the donors: young (average 16 years), middle-aged (around 40), aged (roughly 56) and long-lived (around 80). Using deep sequencing normalized with unique cDNA molecular identifiers, the study measured how TCR beta repertoire diversity changes with age.

The library was generated by 5' RACE. Sequencing was performed on an Illumina HiSeq 2500. A second 7 to 11 cycle PCR used a sample-barcoded 5' primer and a J-beta primer mix. Each TCR beta cDNA molecule received a unique molecular identifier from a template-switch 5' adaptor carrying 12 random nucleotides. Each sample yielded at least 2.5 million CDR3-containing paired-end reads. First-strand cDNA synthesis was performed from all RNA using the Mint cDNA synthesis kit, with priming by a TRBC-specific oligonucleotide. All cDNA was treated with uracil-DNA glycosylase and then went through a first 18-cycle PCR with the universal primers M1SS and BC2_uni_R. Concerning the study's data processing: Normalization of each sample was performed by random selection of 1 million high-quality reads, each carrying a distinct molecular identifier. Reads with shared molecular identifiers were discarded instead of being binned into consensus sequences. MiTCR, run with a Q25 quality threshold and the strictest error-elimination algorithm, handled CDR3 identification, clonotype clustering and error correction. A nonparametric unseen species model using Euler transformation provided a lower-bound estimate of total TCR beta diversity. In TCRdb, the public reads were trimmed at Q25 with fastp and aligned with MiXCR, with productive beta chains retained. Every distinct CDR3 protein forms one entry, paired with its most common genes and DNA. The V and J calls shown here were made by TCRdb, not taken from the authors' results. The sample records 650,000 to 800,000 distinct CDR3 sequences, approximately 44% of which are singletons. 15% to 25% of the sample is taken by the ten largest.

The CDR3 runs 15 amino acids, cysteine and phenylalanine included. Of all the DNA, just the CDR3 is kept, 45 bases in frame from base 1. A distance of 17 bases separates the germline ends of V and J, which lose 4 bases and 3 bases respectively. The germline V gene supplies CDR1 SGHRS and CDR2 YFSETQ. This clonotype was observed a handful of times. The clone's antigen remains unknown. There are no base qualities to consult, and no much larger clone falls within one base. The investigation overall reported the following: Conclusive comparison of naive and antigen-experienced compartments was prevented by the profiling of bulk unsorted PBMCs. Estimates of total diversity based on one million sequenced T cells were regarded as lower bounds and as underestimates. Compared with the aged group, the long-lived group had more naive CD4+ T cells, fewer expanded clones and increased TCR diversity, suggesting age selection. Because donor CMV infection status was unknown, age-related changes in expanded clonotypes were potentially confounded. There was a strong correlation between observed TCR beta diversity and the percentage of naive T cells measured by flow cytometry. Observed TCR beta diversity per million T cells fell roughly linearly with age, and a significant reduction was already apparent by age around 44.

The roughly 37 donors, aged roughly 6 to 100 years, were systemically healthy Caucasian individuals from Russia. Each donor gave roughly 11 milliliters of peripheral blood, drawn into EDTA-treated Vacutainer tubes. Ficoll-Paque density-gradient centrifugation was used to isolate PBMCs, with at least 7 million per sample. Trizol reagent was used to extract total RNA from PBMCs, with at least 5.5 micrograms per sample. Naive CD45RAhigh/CD27high T cell percentages were measured by flow cytometry on a PBMC aliquot from every donor. The chain is assembled from TRBV5-1 and TRBJ2-7; TRBD1 is a weak D gene call, 6 bases matching. The sequence derives from a man aged 60-69 years in good health. Sequences were obtained from blood. This receptor carries the CDR3 CASSAYGQKSYEQYF. The DNA sequence is TGCGCCAGCAGCGCATACGGACAGAAAAGCTACGAGCAGTACTTC.